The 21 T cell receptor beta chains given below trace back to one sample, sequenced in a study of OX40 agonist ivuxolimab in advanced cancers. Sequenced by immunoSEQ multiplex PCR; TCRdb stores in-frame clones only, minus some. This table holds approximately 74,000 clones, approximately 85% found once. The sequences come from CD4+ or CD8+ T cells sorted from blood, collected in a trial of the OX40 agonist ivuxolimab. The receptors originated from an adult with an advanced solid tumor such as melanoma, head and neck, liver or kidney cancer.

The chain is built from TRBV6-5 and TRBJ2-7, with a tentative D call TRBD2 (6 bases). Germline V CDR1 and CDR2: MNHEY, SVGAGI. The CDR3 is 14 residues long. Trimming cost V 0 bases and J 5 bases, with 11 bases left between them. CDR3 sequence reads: CASSYSPGVNEQYF. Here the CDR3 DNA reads TGTGCCAGCAGTTACTCTCCGGGGGTCAACGAGCAGTACTTC.

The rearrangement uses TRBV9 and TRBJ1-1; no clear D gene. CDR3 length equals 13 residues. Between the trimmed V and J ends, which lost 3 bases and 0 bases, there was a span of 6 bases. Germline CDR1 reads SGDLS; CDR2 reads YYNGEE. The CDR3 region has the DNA TGTGCCAGCAGCGCCCATTTGAACACTGAAGCTTTCTTT. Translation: CASSAHLNTEAFF.

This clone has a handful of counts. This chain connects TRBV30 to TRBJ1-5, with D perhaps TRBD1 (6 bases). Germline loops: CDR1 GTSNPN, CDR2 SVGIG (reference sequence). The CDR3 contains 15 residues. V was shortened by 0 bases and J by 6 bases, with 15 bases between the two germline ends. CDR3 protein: CAWSVGTRVVQPQHF. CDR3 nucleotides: TGTGCCTGGAGTGTCGGGACACGGGTGGTTCAGCCCCAGCATTTT.

CDR3 bases: TGCGCCAGCAGCTCGACCGGGACGTCCTATGGCTACACCTTC. It is translated as CASSSTGTSYGYTF. The chain combines TRBV5-1 with TRBJ1-2; D is possibly TRBD1 (5 bases). Germline CDR1 and CDR2: SGHRS and YFSETQ. Trimming took 3 bases from V and 4 from J, leaving 13 bases between them. CDR3 size: 14 residues.

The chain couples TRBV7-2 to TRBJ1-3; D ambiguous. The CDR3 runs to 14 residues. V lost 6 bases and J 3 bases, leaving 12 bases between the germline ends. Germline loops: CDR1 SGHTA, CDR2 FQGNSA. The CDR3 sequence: CASSRGGSGNTIYF. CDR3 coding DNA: TGTGCCAGCAGTCGAGGAGGGAGTGGAAACACCATATATTTT.

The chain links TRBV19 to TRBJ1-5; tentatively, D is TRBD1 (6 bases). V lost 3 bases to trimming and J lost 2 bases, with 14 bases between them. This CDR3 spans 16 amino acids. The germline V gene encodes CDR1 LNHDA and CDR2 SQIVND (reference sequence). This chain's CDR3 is CASSIPTGNGNQPQHF. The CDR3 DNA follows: TGTGCCAGTAGTATCCCTACAGGGAATGGCAATCAGCCCCAGCATTTT.

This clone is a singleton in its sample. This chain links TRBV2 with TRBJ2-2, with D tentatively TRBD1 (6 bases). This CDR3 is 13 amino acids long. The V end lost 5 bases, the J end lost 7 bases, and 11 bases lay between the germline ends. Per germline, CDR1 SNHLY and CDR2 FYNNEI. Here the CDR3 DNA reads TGTGCCAGCAGTTCTCAGGGGCACGGGGAGCTGTTTTTT. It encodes CASSSQGHGELFF. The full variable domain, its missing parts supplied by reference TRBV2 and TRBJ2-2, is EPEVTQTPSHQVTQMGQEVILRCVPISNHLYFYWYRQILGQKVEFLVSFYNNEISEKSEIFDDQFSVERPDGSNFTLKIRSTKLEDSAMYFCASSSQGHGELFFGEGSRLTVL.

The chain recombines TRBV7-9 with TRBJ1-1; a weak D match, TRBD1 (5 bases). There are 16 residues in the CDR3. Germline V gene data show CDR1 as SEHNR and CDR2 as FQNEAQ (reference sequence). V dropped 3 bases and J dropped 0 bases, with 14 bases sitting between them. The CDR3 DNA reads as TGTGCCAGCAGCTTCTTAATCGGGGCTATGAACACTGAAGCTTTCTTT. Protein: CASSFLIGAMNTEAFF.

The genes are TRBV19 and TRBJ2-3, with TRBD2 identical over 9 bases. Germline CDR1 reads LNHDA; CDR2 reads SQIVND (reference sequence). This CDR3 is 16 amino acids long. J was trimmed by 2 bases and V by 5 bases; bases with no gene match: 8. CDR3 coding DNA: TGTGCCAGTAGTGGGGTTAGCGGGGGTAACACAGATACGCAGTATTTT. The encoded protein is CASSGVSGGNTDTQYF. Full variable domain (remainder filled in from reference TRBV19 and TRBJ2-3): DGGITQSPKYLFRKEGQNVTLSCEQNLNHDAMYWYRQDPGQGLRLIYYSQIVNDFQKGDIAEGYSVSREKKESFPLTVTSAQKNPTAFYLCASSGVSGGNTDTQYFGPGTRLTVL.

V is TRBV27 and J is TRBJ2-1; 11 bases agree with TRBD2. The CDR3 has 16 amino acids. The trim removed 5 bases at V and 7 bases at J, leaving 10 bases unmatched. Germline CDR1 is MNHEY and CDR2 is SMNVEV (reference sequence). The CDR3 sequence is CASSPSSSGGLNEQFF. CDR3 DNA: TGTGCCAGCAGTCCTTCGTCTAGCGGGGGGCTGAATGAGCAGTTCTTC.

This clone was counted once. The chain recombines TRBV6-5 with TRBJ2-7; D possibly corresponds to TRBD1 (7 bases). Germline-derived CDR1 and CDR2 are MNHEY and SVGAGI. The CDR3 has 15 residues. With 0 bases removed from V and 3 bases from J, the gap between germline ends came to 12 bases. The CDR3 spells CASSYSAGGYYEQYF. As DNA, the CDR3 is TGTGCCAGCAGTTACTCAGCAGGGGGGTACTACGAGCAGTACTTC.

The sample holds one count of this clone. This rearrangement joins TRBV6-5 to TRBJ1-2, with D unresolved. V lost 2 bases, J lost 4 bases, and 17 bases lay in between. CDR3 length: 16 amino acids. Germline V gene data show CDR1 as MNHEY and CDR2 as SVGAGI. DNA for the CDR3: TGTGCCAGCAGTTACCGTTACTTTGACAAGCCCTATGGCTACACCTTC. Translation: CASSYRYFDKPYGYTF.

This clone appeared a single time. The CDR3 DNA follows: TGTGCCAGCAGTGAAATGGGTAACTATGGCTACACCTTC. This encodes CASSEMGNYGYTF. V gene TRBV6-1 combines with J gene TRBJ1-2; D gene uncertain. Looked up from germline, CDR1 is MNHNS and CDR2 is SASEGT. The V end lost 2 bases, the J end lost 1 base, and 5 bases lay between the germline ends. The CDR3 is made up of 13 amino acids.

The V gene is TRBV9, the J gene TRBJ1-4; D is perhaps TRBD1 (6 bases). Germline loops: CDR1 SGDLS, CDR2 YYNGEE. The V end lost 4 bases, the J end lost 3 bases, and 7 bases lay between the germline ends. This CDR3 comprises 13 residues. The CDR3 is CASSTGPNEKLFF. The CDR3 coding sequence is TGTGCCAGCAGCACAGGGCCTAATGAAAAACTGTTTTTT.

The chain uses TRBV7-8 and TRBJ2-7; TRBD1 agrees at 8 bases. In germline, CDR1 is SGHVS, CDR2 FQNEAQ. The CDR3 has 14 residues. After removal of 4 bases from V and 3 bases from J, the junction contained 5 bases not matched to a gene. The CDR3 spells CASSYDRGVYEQYF. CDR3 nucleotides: TGTGCCAGCAGCTACGACAGGGGAGTCTACGAGCAGTACTTC.

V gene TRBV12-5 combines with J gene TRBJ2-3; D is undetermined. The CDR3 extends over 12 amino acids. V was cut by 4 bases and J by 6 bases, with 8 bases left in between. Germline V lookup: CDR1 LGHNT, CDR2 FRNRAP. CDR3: CASGSNRDTQYF. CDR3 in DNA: TGTGCTAGTGGTTCTAACCGGGATACGCAGTATTTT.

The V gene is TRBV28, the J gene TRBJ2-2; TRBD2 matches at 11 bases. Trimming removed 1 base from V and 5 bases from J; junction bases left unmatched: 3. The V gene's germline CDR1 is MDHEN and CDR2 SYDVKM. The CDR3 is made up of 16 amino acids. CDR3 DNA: TGTGCCAGCAGTTTATCTAGCGGGAGGAGGACCGGGGAGCTGTTTTTT. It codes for CASSLSSGRRTGELFF.

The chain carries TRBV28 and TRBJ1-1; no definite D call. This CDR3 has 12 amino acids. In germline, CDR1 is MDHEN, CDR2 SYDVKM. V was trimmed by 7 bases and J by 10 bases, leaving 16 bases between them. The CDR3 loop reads CASTTNSVPAFF. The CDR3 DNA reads TGTGCCAGCACCACAAACAGCGTCCCAGCTTTCTTT.

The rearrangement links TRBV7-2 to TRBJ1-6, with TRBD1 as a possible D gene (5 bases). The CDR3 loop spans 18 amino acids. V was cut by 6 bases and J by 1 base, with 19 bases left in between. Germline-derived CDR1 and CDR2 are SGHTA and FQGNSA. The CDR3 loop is CASSHPQGGGSYNSPLHF. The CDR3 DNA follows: TGTGCCAGCAGTCACCCCCAGGGAGGCGGGTCCTATAATTCACCCCTCCACTTT. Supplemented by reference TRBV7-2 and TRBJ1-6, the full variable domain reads GAGVSQSPSNKVTEKGKDVELRCDPISGHTALYWYRQSLGQGLEFLIYFQGNSAPDKSGLPSDRFSAERTGGSVSTLTIQRTQQEDSAVYLCASSHPQGGGSYNSPLHFGNGTRLTVT.

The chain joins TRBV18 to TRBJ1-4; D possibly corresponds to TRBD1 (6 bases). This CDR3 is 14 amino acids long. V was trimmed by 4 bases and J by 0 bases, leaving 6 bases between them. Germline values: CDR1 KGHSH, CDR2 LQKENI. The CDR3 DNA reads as TGTGCCAGCTCACAGGGGGCAACTAATGAAAAACTGTTTTTT. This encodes CASSQGATNEKLFF.

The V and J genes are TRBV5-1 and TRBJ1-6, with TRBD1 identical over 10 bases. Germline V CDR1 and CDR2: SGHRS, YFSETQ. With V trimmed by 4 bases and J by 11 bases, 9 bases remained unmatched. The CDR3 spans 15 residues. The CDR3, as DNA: TGCGCCAGCAGCGTAACGGGACAGGGGAGAACACCCCTCCACTTT. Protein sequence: CASSVTGQGRTPLHF.